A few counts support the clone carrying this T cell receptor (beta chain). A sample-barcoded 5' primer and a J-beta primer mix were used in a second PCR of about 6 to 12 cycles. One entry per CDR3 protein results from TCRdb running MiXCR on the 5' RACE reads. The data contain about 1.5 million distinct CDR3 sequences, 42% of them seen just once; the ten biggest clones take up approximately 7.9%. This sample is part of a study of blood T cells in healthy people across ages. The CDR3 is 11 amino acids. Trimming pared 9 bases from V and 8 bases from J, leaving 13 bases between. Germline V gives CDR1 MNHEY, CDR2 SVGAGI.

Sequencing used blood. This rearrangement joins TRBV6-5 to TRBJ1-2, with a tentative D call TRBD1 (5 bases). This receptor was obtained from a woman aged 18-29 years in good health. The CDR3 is CASGAGRGYTF. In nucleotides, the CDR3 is TGTGCCAGTGGGGCCGGTCGGGGCTACACCTTC.